This entry concerns a single T cell receptor beta chain. Its antigen is not identified. This sample is part of a study of read filtering for tumor transcriptome and immune sequencing. Background on the study: Revised staging placed roughly 8 patients in R-ISS I, some 17 in II, more than five in III. Points from the study as a whole: Dropping single-read clonotypes raised IR-seq and RNA-seq shared-clonotype correlation. The sorted CD138-negative fraction was a mixed bone marrow immune population, not purified T cells.

Between the trimmed V and J ends, which lost 2 bases and 3 bases, there was a span of 4 bases. CDR3 length: 13 amino acids. The germline V gene encodes CDR1 SGHTA and CDR2 FQGTGA. Molecular barcoded adaptors covering alpha/delta and beta/gamma chains were used on roughly 400 ng RNA. TCRdb ran MiXCR on the reads and lists one entry per CDR3 protein. Among about 39,000 distinct CDR3 sequences listed, roughly an eighth were seen once. The clonotype was recovered from a donor older than 35 with multiple myeloma. The chain recombines TRBV7-3 with TRBJ2-2, with D hard to call. The sequenced sample consisted of a population of CD138-negative cells sorted from bone marrow. The CDR3 reads CASSLAHTGELFF. CDR3 nucleotides: TGTGCCAGCAGCTTAGCCCACACCGGGGAGCTGTTTTTT. Variable domain in full (rest from reference TRBV7-3 and TRBJ2-2): GAGVSQTPSNKVTEKGKYVELRCDPISGHTALYWYRQSLGQGPEFLIYFQGTGAADDSGLPNDRFFAVRPEGSVSTLKIQRTERGDSAVYLCASSLAHTGELFFGEGSRLTVL.